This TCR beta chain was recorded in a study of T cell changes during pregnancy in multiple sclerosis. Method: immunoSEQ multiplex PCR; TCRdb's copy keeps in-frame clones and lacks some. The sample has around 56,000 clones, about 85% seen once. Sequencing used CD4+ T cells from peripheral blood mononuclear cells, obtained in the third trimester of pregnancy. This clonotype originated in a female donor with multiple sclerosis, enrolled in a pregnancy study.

CDR3 sequence reads: CASIRLGASGPTPQYF. The CDR3 region has the DNA TGTGCCAGCATTCGTCTCGGGGCTAGCGGGCCTACGCCGCAGTATTTT. V usage is TRBV27 and J usage is TRBJ2-3, with TRBD2 identical over 8 bases. CDR3 size: 16 residues. Per the germline V gene, CDR1 is MNHEY and CDR2 is SMNVEV (reference sequence). The V and J ends lost 7 bases and 10 bases, in that order; junction bases with no gene match: 19.